A selection of T cell receptor beta chains follows, all from one sample in a study of OX40 agonist ivuxolimab in advanced cancers. TCRdb's table, derived via immunoSEQ multiplex PCR, lists solely in-frame clones and lacks some. The data contain roughly 70,000 clones, approximately 90% of them singletons. Sample: CD4+ or CD8+ T cells sorted from blood, taken in a trial of the OX40 agonist ivuxolimab. These receptors were collected from an adult with an advanced solid tumor such as melanoma, head and neck, liver or kidney cancer. Both conserved end residues are part of each CDR3. A D gene is named only where the DNA matches it firmly. Clone size appears in some rows only: once, few, many, or a class for an expanded clone.

j_call,clone_size,d_call,v_call,cdr3_nt,cdr3_aa
TRBJ2-2,-,TRBD2,TRBV4-1,TGCGCCAGCAGCCAACCCTATGTTCGGAGCGGGGGATCGGACACCGGGGAGCTGTTTTTT,CASSQPYVRSGGSDTGELFF
TRBJ2-7,-,TRBD2,TRBV6-6,TGTGCCAGCAGTTACATTAGCGGGAGTAACTACGAGCAGTACTTC,CASSYISGSNYEQYF
TRBJ2-3,-,TRBD2,TRBV4-2,TGTGCCAGCAGCCAGGTAGCGGGCCCCACAGATACGCAGTATTTT,CASSQVAGPTDTQYF
TRBJ2-3,-,-,TRBV13,TGTGCCAGCAGCCCCTCCTTTGTCGCAGATACGCAGTATTTT,CASSPSFVADTQYF
TRBJ2-7,-,-,TRBV6-1,TGTGCCAGCAGTGAAGGCAGGGTGACCTACGAGCAGTACTTC,CASSEGRVTYEQYF
TRBJ1-5,-,-,TRBV30,TGTGCCTGCTCGGCCCCCAATCAGCCCCAGCATTTT,CACSAPNQPQHF
TRBJ2-2,-,TRBD1,TRBV19,TGTGCCAGTACCAGAGCCGGGACAGGGAACACCGGGGAGCTGTTTTTT,CASTRAGTGNTGELFF
TRBJ1-2,-,-,TRBV27,TGTGCCAGCACCCAATGGGGTTCAGACTATGGCTACACCTTC,CASTQWGSDYGYTF
TRBJ2-4,-,-,TRBV27,TGTGCCAGCAGTTTATCGGGGGGTCCTGTAGCCAAAAACATTCAGTACTTC,CASSLSGGPVAKNIQYF
TRBJ1-2,-,TRBD1,TRBV30,TGTGCCTGGAGTGTGACAGGGGGAGGCTACACCTTC,CAWSVTGGGYTF
TRBJ1-1,-,-,TRBV19,TGTGCCAGTAGTATTTCTGCAGGGGTCATGAACACTGAAGCTTTCTTT,CASSISAGVMNTEAFF
TRBJ2-1,-,TRBD2,TRBV7-6,TGTGCCAGCAGCCGCGGGACTAGCGGGAGCTCCTACAATGAGCAGTTCTTC,CASSRGTSGSSYNEQFF
TRBJ2-3,-,TRBD1,TRBV2,TGTGCCAGCAGTGATGCAGGGGGCGCAACAGATACGCAGTATTTT,CASSDAGGATDTQYF
TRBJ2-6,-,-,TRBV5-1,TGCGCCAGCAGCGGGGAAACAGGGAGTCGACCCGTATGGTCTGGGGCCAACGTCCTGACTTTC,CASSGETGSRPVWSGANVLTF
TRBJ2-3,-,-,TRBV28,TGTGCCAGCAACCGCACCCCGAATACGCAGTATTTT,CASNRTPNTQYF
TRBJ1-3,-,-,TRBV7-9,TGTGCCAGCAGCTTACAGGGATCTGGAAACACCATATATTTT,CASSLQGSGNTIYF
TRBJ1-6,-,-,TRBV6-5,TGTGCCAGCAGTTACTCCGGGACGGTCTATAATTCACCCCTCCACTTT,CASSYSGTVYNSPLHF
TRBJ1-1,-,-,TRBV5-4,TGTGCCAGCAGCTTCGACAGTAACACTGAAGCTTTCTTT,CASSFDSNTEAFF
TRBJ1-2,-,-,TRBV27,TGTGCCAGCAGATCGAGGGCAGGGGCGGCAGGCTATGGCTACACCTTC,CASRSRAGAAGYGYTF
TRBJ2-2,-,-,TRBV18,TGTGCCAGCTCACCACCGTACCCTTCAGATACACACACCGGGGAGCTGTTTTTT,CASSPPYPSDTHTGELFF
TRBJ1-5,once,-,TRBV6-1,TGTGCCAGCAGTGAGAGTCATAGCAATCAGCCCCAGCATTTT,CASSESHSNQPQHF
TRBJ1-5,-,TRBD1,TRBV27,TGTGCCAGCAGGAGAGGGACAGGGGGCAATCAGCCCCAGCATTTT,CASRRGTGGNQPQHF
TRBJ2-1,few,TRBD2,TRBV14,TGTGCCAGCAGCCACCGGACTAGCGGGAGAGCCTACAATGAGCAGTTCTTC,CASSHRTSGRAYNEQFF
TRBJ1-4,-,-,TRBV15,TGTGCCACCAGCAGAGAAGGGGAAAAACTGTTTTTT,CATSREGEKLFF
TRBJ2-5,once,-,TRBV14,TGTGCCAGCAGCCAAGGAGCTGAGACCCAGTACTTC,CASSQGAETQYF
TRBJ2-7,-,TRBD1,TRBV11-2,TGTGCCAGCAGCGACCGGGACAGGAGCCCCTACGAGCAGTACTTC,CASSDRDRSPYEQYF
TRBJ2-7,-,TRBD1,TRBV11-3,TGTGCCAGCAGCGACAGGGGGCTTTCCACCGACGAGCAGTACTTC,CASSDRGLSTDEQYF
TRBJ2-2,-,-,TRBV19,TGTGCCAGTAGTATGCCGGGGGCGAGGACCGGGGAGCTGTTTTTT,CASSMPGARTGELFF
TRBJ2-7,medium-sized,-,TRBV19,TGTGCCAGTAGTATAGAAGCTCTAAGCTCCTACGAGCAGTACTTC,CASSIEALSSYEQYF
TRBJ1-6,medium-sized,TRBD1,TRBV6-1,TGTGCCAGCAGTGATCCGGGACAGGGGAATTCACCCCTCCACTTT,CASSDPGQGNSPLHF
TRBJ2-1,-,TRBD1,TRBV27,TGTGCCAGCAGTACGTCCGGGACAGGGATCACCTACAATGAGCAGTTCTTC,CASSTSGTGITYNEQFF
TRBJ2-1,-,-,TRBV20-1,TGCAGTGCTCCGAATGCTAATGAGCAGTTCTTC,CSAPNANEQFF
TRBJ2-5,-,-,TRBV11-2,TGTGCCAGCAGCTTAGCCAGGGAGACCCAGTACTTC,CASSLARETQYF
TRBJ2-1,-,-,TRBV4-1,TGCGCCAGCAGCCAAGAGAGGGAAGGCAGGGCCTCCTACAATGAGCAGTTCTTC,CASSQEREGRASYNEQFF
TRBJ1-1,once,-,TRBV25-1,TGTGCCAGCAGTTCTGACTATCATGAAGCTTTCTTT,CASSSDYHEAFF
TRBJ2-7,-,-,TRBV28,TGTGCCAGCAGTCCTACCCTTGGGGGGCCTTCCTACGAGCAGTACTTC,CASSPTLGGPSYEQYF
TRBJ2-7,-,-,TRBV11-2,TGTGCCAGCAGCTCGGGACTGGTGGGGGAGCAGTACTTC,CASSSGLVGEQYF
TRBJ1-4,-,-,TRBV19,TGTGCCAGTAGTATAATGGTAACTAATGAAAAACTGTTTTTT,CASSIMVTNEKLFF
TRBJ1-2,-,-,TRBV28,TGTGCCAGCAGTTTAAGGGGGTTAGGTTCCTATGGCTACACCTTC,CASSLRGLGSYGYTF